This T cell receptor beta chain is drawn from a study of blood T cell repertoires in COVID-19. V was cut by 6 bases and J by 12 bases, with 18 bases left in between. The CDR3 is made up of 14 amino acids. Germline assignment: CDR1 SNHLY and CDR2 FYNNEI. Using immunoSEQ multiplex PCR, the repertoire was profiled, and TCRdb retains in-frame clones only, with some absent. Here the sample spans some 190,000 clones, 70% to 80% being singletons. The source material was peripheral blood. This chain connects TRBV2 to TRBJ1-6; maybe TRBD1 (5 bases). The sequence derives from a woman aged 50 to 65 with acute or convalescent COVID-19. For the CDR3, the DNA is TGTGCCAGCAGCCCCACACCGGGGAGGGGACCCCTCCACTTT. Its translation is CASSPTPGRGPLHF.